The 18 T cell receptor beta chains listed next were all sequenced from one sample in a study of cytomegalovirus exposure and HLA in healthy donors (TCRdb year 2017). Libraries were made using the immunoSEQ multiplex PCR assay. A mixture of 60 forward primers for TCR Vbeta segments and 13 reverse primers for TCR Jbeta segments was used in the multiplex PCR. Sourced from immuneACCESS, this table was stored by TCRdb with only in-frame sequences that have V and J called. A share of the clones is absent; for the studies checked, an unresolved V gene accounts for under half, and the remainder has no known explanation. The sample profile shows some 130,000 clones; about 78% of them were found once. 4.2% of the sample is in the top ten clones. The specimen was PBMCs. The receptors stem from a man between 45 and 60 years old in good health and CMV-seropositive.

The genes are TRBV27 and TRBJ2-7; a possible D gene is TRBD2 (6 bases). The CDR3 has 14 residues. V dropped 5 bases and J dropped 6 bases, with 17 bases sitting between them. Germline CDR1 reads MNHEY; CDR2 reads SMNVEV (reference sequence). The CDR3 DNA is TGTGCCAGCAGTCAACTTGGAGGGGCGGGCGAGCAGTACTTC. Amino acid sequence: CASSQLGGAGEQYF.

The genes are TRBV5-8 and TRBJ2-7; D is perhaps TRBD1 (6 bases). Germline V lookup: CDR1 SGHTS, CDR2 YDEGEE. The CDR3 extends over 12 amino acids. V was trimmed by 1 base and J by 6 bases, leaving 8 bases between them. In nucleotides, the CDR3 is TGTGCCAGCAGCTTGTGGGACACCGAGCAGTACTTC. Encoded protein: CASSLWDTEQYF.

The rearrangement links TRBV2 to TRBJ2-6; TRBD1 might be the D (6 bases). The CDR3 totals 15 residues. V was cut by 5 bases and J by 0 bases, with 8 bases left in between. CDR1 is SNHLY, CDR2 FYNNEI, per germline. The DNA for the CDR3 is TGTGCCAGCAGTACAGGGATCTCTGGGGCCAACGTCCTGACTTTC. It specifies CASSTGISGANVLTF.

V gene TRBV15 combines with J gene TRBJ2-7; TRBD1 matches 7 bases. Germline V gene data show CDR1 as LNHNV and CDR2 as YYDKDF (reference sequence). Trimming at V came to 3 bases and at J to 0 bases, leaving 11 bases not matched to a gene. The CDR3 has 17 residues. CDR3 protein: CATSSGTGTESSYEQYF. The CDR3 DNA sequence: TGTGCCACCAGCAGCGGAACCGGGACAGAGAGCTCCTACGAGCAGTACTTC.

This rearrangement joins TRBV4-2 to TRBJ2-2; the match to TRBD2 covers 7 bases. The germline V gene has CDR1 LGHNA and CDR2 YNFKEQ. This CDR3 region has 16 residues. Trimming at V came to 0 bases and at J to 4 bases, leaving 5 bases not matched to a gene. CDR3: CASSQESGVSTGELFF. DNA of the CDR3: TGTGCCAGCAGCCAAGAAAGCGGGGTGAGCACCGGGGAGCTGTTTTTT.

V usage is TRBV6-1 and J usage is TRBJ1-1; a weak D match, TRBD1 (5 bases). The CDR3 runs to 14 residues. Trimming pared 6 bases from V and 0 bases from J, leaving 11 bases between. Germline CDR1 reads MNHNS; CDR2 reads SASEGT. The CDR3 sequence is CASRMTEMNTEAFF. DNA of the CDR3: TGTGCCAGCAGAATGACAGAAATGAACACTGAAGCTTTCTTT.

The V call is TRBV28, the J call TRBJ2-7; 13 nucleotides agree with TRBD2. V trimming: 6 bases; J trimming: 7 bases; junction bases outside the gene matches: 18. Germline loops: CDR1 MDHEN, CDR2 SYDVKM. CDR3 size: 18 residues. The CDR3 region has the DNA TGTGCCAGCAGCGGACAAGCGGGACTAGCGGGGACCTTAGAAGAGCAGTACTTC. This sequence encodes CASSGQAGLAGTLEEQYF. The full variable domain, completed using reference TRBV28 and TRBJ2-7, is DVKVTQSSRYLVKRTGEKVFLECVQDMDHENMFWYRQDPGLGLRLIYFSYDVKMKEKGDIPEGYSVSREKKERFSLILESASTNQTSMYLCASSGQAGLAGTLEEQYFGPGTRLTVT.

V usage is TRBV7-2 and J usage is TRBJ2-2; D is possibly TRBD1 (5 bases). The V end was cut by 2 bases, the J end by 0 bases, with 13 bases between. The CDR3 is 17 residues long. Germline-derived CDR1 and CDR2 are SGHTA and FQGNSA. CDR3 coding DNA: TGTGCCAGCAGCTTACGAGGAGACAGAACGAACACCGGGGAGCTGTTTTTT. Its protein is CASSLRGDRTNTGELFF.

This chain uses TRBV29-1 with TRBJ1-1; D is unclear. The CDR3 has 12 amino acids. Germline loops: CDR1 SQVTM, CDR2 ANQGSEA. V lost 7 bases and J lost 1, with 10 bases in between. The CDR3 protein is CSARSGNTEAFF. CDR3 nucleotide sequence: TGCAGCGCGCGATCCGGGAACACTGAAGCTTTCTTT.

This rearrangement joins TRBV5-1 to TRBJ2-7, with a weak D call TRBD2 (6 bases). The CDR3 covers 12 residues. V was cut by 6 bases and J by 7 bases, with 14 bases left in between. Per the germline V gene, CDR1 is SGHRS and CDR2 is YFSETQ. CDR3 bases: TGCGCCAGCACCATGGACCGGGGGGAGCAGTACTTC. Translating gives CASTMDRGEQYF.

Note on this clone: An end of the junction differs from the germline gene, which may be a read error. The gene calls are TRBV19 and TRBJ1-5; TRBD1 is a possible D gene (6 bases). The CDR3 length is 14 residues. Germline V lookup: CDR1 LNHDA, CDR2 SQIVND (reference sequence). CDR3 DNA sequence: TGTGCCAGTAGTGAGGGGGATAGCACTCAGCCCCAGCATTTT. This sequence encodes CASSEGDSTQPQHF. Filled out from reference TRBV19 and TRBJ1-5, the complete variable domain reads DGGITQSPKYLFRKEGQNVTLSCEQNLNHDAMYWYRQDPGQGLRLIYYSQIVNDFQKGDIAEGYSVSREKKESFPLTVTSAQKNPTAFYLCASSEGDSTQPQHFGDGTRLSIL.

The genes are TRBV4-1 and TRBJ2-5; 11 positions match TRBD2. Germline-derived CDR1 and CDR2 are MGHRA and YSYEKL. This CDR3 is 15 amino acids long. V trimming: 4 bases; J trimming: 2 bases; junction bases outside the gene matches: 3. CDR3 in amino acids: CASSLRLAGQETQYF. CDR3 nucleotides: TGCGCCAGCAGCCTCCGACTAGCGGGGCAAGAGACCCAGTACTTC.

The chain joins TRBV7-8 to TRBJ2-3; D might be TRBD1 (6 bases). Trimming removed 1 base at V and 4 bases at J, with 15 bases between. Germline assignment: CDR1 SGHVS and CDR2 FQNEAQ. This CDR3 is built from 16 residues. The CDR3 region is CASSLGLRQGSDTQYF. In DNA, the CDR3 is TGTGCCAGCAGCTTAGGTCTGAGGCAGGGGTCAGATACGCAGTATTTT.

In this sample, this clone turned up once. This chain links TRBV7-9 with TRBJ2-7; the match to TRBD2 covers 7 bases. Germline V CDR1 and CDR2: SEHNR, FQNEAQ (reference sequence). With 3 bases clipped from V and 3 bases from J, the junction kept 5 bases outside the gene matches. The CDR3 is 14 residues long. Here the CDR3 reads CASSFRGGGYEQYF. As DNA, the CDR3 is TGTGCCAGCAGCTTCCGTGGGGGGGGCTACGAGCAGTACTTC. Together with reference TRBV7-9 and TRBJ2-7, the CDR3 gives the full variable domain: DTGVSQNPRHKITKRGQNVTFRCDPISEHNRLYWYRQTLGQGPEFLTYFQNEAQLEKSRLLSDRFSAERPKGSFSTLEIQRTEQGDSAMYLCASSFRGGGYEQYFGPGTRLTVT.

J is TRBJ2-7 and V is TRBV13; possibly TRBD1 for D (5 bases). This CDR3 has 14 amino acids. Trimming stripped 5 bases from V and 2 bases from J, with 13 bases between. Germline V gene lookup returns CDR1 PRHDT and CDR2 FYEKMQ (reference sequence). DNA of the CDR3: TGTGCCAGCAGCCCTTATGTGACAGCCTACGAGCAGTACTTC. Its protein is CASSPYVTAYEQYF. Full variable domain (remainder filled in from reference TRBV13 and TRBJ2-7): AAGVIQSPRHLIKEKRETATLKCYPIPRHDTVYWYQQGPGQDPQFLISFYEKMQSDKGSIPDRFSAQQFSDYHSELNMSSLELGDSALYFCASSPYVTAYEQYFGPGTRLTVT.

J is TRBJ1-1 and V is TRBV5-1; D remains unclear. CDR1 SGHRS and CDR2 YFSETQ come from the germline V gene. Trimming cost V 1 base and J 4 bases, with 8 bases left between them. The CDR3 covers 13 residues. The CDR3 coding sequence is TGCGCCAGCAGCTTGAGTTGGGCCACTGAAGCTTTCTTT. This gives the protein CASSLSWATEAFF.

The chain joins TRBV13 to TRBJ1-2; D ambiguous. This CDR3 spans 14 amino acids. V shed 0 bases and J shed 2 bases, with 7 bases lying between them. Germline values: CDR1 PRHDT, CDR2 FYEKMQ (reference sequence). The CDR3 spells CASSLGPGNYGYTF. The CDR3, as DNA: TGTGCCAGCAGCTTAGGCCCGGGAAACTATGGCTACACCTTC.

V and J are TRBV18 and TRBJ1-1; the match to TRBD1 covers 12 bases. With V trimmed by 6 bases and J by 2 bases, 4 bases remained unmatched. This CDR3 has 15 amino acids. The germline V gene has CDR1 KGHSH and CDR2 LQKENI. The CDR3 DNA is TGTGCCAGCTCTTCCGGGACAGGGGGCAACACTGAAGCTTTCTTT. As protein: CASSSGTGGNTEAFF. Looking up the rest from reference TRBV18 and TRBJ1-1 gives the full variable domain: NAGVMQNPRHLVRRRGQEARLRCSPMKGHSHVYWYRQLPEEGLKFMVYLQKENIIDESGMPKERFSAEFPKEGPSILRIQQVVRGDSAAYFCASSSGTGGNTEAFFGQGTRLTVV.